The 18 T cell receptor beta chains presented below share a single source sample, sequenced in a study of shared T cell receptors in the human thymus. This table comes from immunoSEQ multiplex PCR, and its TCRdb copy is limited to in-frame clones, with some not included. The data hold approximately 580,000 clones, with 70% to 80% observed a single time. This same sample was also part of a study on human thymus T cells.

The sequencing input was thymocytes. The receptors here all came from a boy under two years old with a congenital heart defect.

This chain joins TRBV6-4 and TRBJ2-1, with 9 bases fitting TRBD2. CDR1 and CDR2 (germline): MRHNA, SNTAGT. V was clipped by 6 bases and J by 6 bases; unmatched bases: 9. The CDR3 extends over 15 amino acids. The CDR3 loop is CASSEMGLASNEQFF. The CDR3 DNA sequence: TGTGCCAGCAGCGAGATGGGACTAGCCAGCAATGAGCAGTTCTTC.

The J gene is TRBJ2-2, the V gene TRBV19; D is undetermined. The length of the CDR3 is 14 residues. V dropped 6 bases and J dropped 0 bases, with 8 bases sitting between them. Looked up from germline, CDR1 is LNHDA and CDR2 is SQIVND (reference sequence). Written as DNA, the CDR3 is TGTGCCAGTAGCGGCAGCGCGAACACCGGGGAGCTGTTTTTT. This gives the protein CASSGSANTGELFF.

This clone was found a few times. The chain links TRBV4-3 to TRBJ2-1; TRBD2 agrees at 7 bases. The J segment lost 6 bases and the V segment lost 0 bases, leaving 8 bases of the junction unmatched. There are 16 residues in the CDR3. Germline loops: CDR1 LGHNA, CDR2 YSLEER. The CDR3 here is CASSQEREIKGNEQFF. DNA for the CDR3: TGCGCCAGCAGCCAAGAGCGGGAGATTAAGGGCAATGAGCAGTTCTTC.

This clone was recorded only once. DNA for the CDR3: TGTGCCAGCAGTGGGACTGGCGGGAGGGCCCATGAGCAGTTCTTC. It specifies CASSGTGGRAHEQFF. The chain employs TRBV11-2 and TRBJ2-1, with 9 bases identical to TRBD2. In germline, CDR1 is SGHAT, CDR2 FQNNGV. V shed 6 bases, J shed 8 bases, and the junction held 11 bases outside the gene matches. The CDR3 is made up of 15 amino acids.

The table lists this clone with a few counts. The V call is TRBV4-2, the J call TRBJ1-1; D remains unclear. V was pared by 1 base and J by 1 base, with 10 bases between. The CDR3 sequence is 15 residues long. Germline assignment: CDR1 LGHNA and CDR2 YNFKEQ. The CDR3 nucleotides read TGTGCCAGCAGCCAAGGGGGAGGGCAGAACACTGAAGCTTTCTTT. Its protein product is CASSQGGGQNTEAFF.

This clone was counted a few times. The chain employs TRBV4-1 and TRBJ1-4, with D unclear. CDR3 size: 17 residues. Germline V gene lookup returns CDR1 MGHRA and CDR2 YSYEKL. The V gene lost 0 bases and the J gene lost 4 bases, with 15 bases spanning the gap. Here the CDR3 DNA reads TGCGCCAGCAGCCAAGAGGATCGGGGAAGGGTTAATGAAAAACTGTTTTTT. Translated: CASSQEDRGRVNEKLFF.

The chain carries TRBV12-5 and TRBJ2-1; 12 nucleotides align to TRBD2. V dropped 1 base and J dropped 10; count of bases not matched to a gene: 8. Germline assignment: CDR1 LGHNT and CDR2 FRNRAP. The CDR3 is 16 residues long. This CDR3 is CASGLGRLAGVVEQFF. The CDR3 nucleotides read TGTGCTAGTGGTTTGGGGAGACTAGCGGGAGTAGTAGAGCAGTTCTTC.

This rearrangement joins TRBV6-6 to TRBJ2-1; no reliable D call. The CDR3 has 14 residues. The germline gives CDR1 MNHNY, CDR2 SVGAGI (reference sequence). Trimming left V 3 bases short and J 4 bases short, with 10 bases between. As DNA, the CDR3 is TGTGCCAGCAGTTATGAACAGCTATACAATGAGCAGTTCTTC. Residues: CASSYEQLYNEQFF.

This rearrangement joins TRBV29-1 to TRBJ2-3; the D gene is possibly TRBD2 (6 bases). The germline V and J ends were trimmed by 6 bases and 4 bases, with 14 bases remaining between them. CDR1 and CDR2 from the germline V gene are SQVTM and ANQGSEA. The CDR3 covers 13 residues. The DNA of the CDR3 is TGCAGCGTCCAGCCAAGGGAGGCAGATACGCAGTATTTT. This translates into CSVQPREADTQYF.

V is TRBV27 and J is TRBJ2-2; 7 bases agree with TRBD1. Germline loops: CDR1 MNHEY, CDR2 SMNVEV (reference sequence). V trimming: 6 bases; J trimming: 6 bases; junction bases outside the gene matches: 7. The CDR3 has 14 amino acids. The CDR3 here is CASRTDRASGELFF. As DNA, the CDR3 is TGTGCCAGCAGAACCGACAGGGCGTCCGGGGAGCTGTTTTTT.

The chain links TRBV4-3 to TRBJ1-1; maybe TRBD1 (5 bases). V was cut by 0 bases and J by 0 bases, with 14 bases left in between. Germline-derived CDR1 and CDR2 are LGHNA and YSLEER. The length of the CDR3 is 17 residues. The CDR3 sequence: CASSQDPGHNLNTEAFF. As DNA, the CDR3 is TGCGCCAGCAGCCAAGACCCAGGACACAATTTGAACACTGAAGCTTTCTTT.

A single count supports this clone. The chain links TRBV5-1 to TRBJ2-7; the match to TRBD2 covers 13 bases. The V gene end was trimmed by 5 bases and the J gene end by 5 bases; junction bases not matched to a gene: 7. Germline-derived CDR1 and CDR2 are SGHRS and YFSETQ. The CDR3 has 15 amino acids. The CDR3 DNA follows: TGCGCCAGCAGAAAACTAGCGGGAGGGCCTCACGAGCAGTACTTC. Its protein is CASRKLAGGPHEQYF.

The chain joins TRBV11-2 to TRBJ2-2, with 8 bases that match TRBD2. The germline V gene encodes CDR1 SGHAT and CDR2 FQNNGV. The CDR3 sequence is 16 residues long. V trimming: 5 bases; J trimming: 4 bases; junction bases outside the gene matches: 9. CDR3 loop: CASSPSLREVTGELFF. Here the CDR3 DNA reads TGTGCCAGCAGCCCCTCCTTGCGGGAGGTCACCGGGGAGCTGTTTTTT.

Comments on this clone: The sample contains more than one DNA sequence encoding this CDR3. V usage is TRBV7-2 and J usage is TRBJ2-7; D is possibly TRBD1 (7 bases). Germline V gene sequence: CDR1 SGHTA, CDR2 FQGNSA. CDR3 size: 13 residues. V was cut by 0 bases and J by 5 bases, with 8 bases left in between. CDR3 sequence (DNA): TGTGCCAGCAGCTTAGCCAGGGGGGACGAGCAGTACTTC. Translated: CASSLARGDEQYF.

This sequence joins TRBV27 and TRBJ2-1; a weak D match, TRBD2 (6 bases). CDR1 and CDR2 (germline): MNHEY, SMNVEV (reference sequence). This CDR3 spans 13 amino acids. The V and J ends lost 6 bases and 7 bases respectively, with 13 bases between them. Here the CDR3 reads CASSDGGRNEQFF. CDR3 nucleotide sequence: TGTGCCAGCAGCGATGGAGGGAGAAATGAGCAGTTCTTC.

The V gene is TRBV18, the J gene TRBJ1-2; possible D gene TRBD1, 6 bases. Germline V gene lookup returns CDR1 KGHSH and CDR2 LQKENI. The CDR3 runs to 13 residues. V gave up 1 base and J gave up 6 bases, with 9 bases separating them. This chain's CDR3 is CASSPRGRDGYTF. DNA for the CDR3: TGTGCCAGCTCACCACGGGGGCGCGATGGCTACACCTTC.

The chain couples TRBV7-2 to TRBJ1-2; no definite D call. Per germline, CDR1 SGHTA and CDR2 FQGNSA. Trimming took 1 base from V and 5 from J, leaving 23 bases between them. CDR3 length equals 18 residues. The CDR3 reads CASSLEAWKAPGEYGYTF. As DNA, the CDR3 is TGTGCCAGCAGCTTAGAGGCTTGGAAAGCCCCCGGGGAGTATGGCTACACCTTC.

This rearrangement joins TRBV6-5 to TRBJ2-7; TRBD1 might be the D (6 bases). The CDR3 runs to 16 residues. V was clipped by 0 bases and J by 0 bases, with 12 bases between them. Germline V gene data show CDR1 as MNHEY and CDR2 as SVGAGI. In nucleotides, the CDR3 is TGTGCCAGCAGTTACTCTTTGGCGGACAGCTCCTACGAGCAGTACTTC. Encoded protein: CASSYSLADSSYEQYF.